What follows are 19 T cell receptor beta chains derived from one specimen sequenced in a study of OX40 agonist ivuxolimab in advanced cancers. Library preparation employed the immunoSEQ multiplex PCR assay. The table was pulled from immuneACCESS by TCRdb, which kept in-frame rearrangements only. Such tables lose some clones; where checked, under half of the loss comes from unresolved V genes, and the rest has no known cause. In this sample the table shows 55,000 to 70,000 clones, 84% of which occur a single time. The ten largest clones add up to about 4.8% of the sample. This specimen consisted of CD4+ or CD8+ T cells sorted from blood, obtained in a trial of the OX40 agonist ivuxolimab. The receptors stem from an adult with an advanced solid tumor such as melanoma, head and neck, liver or kidney cancer.

The chain uses TRBV6-5 and TRBJ2-7, with 9 nucleotides matching TRBD2. Germline V gives CDR1 MNHEY, CDR2 SVGAGI. V gave up 5 bases and J gave up 4 bases; unmatched junction bases: 9. This CDR3 has 15 residues. CDR3 DNA sequence: TGTGCCAGCAGTCGCAGCGGGAGGACTTTGTACGAGCAGTACTTC. Its protein product is CASSRSGRTLYEQYF.

The rearrangement links TRBV7-8 to TRBJ1-4; possible D gene TRBD1, 6 bases. Per the germline V gene, CDR1 is SGHVS and CDR2 is FQNEAQ. The V end was cut by 3 bases, the J end by 0 bases, with 14 bases between. The CDR3 covers 17 residues. In DNA form, the CDR3 reads TGTGCCAGCAGCTTGAGTGGACAGACTGCAACTAATGAAAAACTGTTTTTT. Its translation is CASSLSGQTATNEKLFF.

DNA of the CDR3: TGTGCCAGCAGCCGCCCCCCCCGCGGGACTAGCGGGAGAGGGTTCCAAGAGACCCAGTACTTC. The encoded protein is CASSRPPRGTSGRGFQETQYF. J is TRBJ2-5 and V is TRBV28, with 14 positions matching TRBD2. This CDR3 has 21 residues. Germline V gene lookup returns CDR1 MDHEN and CDR2 SYDVKM. V was clipped by 6 bases and J by 1 base; unmatched bases: 19.

The chain carries TRBV21-1 and TRBJ2-7. TRBV21-1 is assigned pseudogene status. The CDR3 covers 13 residues. CDR3 in amino acids: CALPGPPTYEQYF. CDR3 bases: TGTGCCCTTCCGGGACCGCCGACCTACGAGCAGTACTTC.

The CDR3 is CASSLGQGGTEAFF. The CDR3 region has the DNA TGCGCCAGCAGCTTGGGGCAGGGAGGAACTGAAGCTTTCTTT. J is TRBJ1-1 and V is TRBV5-1; tentatively, D is TRBD1 (5 bases). CDR1 is SGHRS, CDR2 YFSETQ, per germline. Between the trimmed V and J ends, which lost 0 bases and 5 bases, there was a span of 11 bases. The CDR3 loop spans 14 amino acids.

The DNA for the CDR3 is TGTGCCAGCAGCTTGGCCGGGGCAGGGCCGTACTTC. Its translation: CASSLAGAGPYF. This chain uses TRBV5-8 with TRBJ2-7; D tentatively reads TRBD1 or TRBD2 (5 bases each). The CDR3 is made up of 12 amino acids. V was pared by 0 bases and J by 12 bases, with 13 bases between. Germline V gene data show CDR1 as SGHTS and CDR2 as YDEGEE. Using reference TRBV5-8 and TRBJ2-7 for the parts outside the CDR3, the full variable domain is EAGVTQSPTHLIKTRGQQATLRCSPISGHTSVYWYQQALGLGLQFLLWYDEGEERNRGNFPPRFSGRQFPNYSSELNVNALELEDSALYLCASSLAGAGPYFGPGTRLTVT.

The chain employs TRBV28 and TRBJ2-5; D not certain. This CDR3 is built from 15 residues. The germline V and J ends were trimmed by 7 bases and 5 bases, with 20 bases remaining between them. CDR1 and CDR2 (germline): MDHEN, SYDVKM. CDR3 residues: CASNPRNAGRETQYF. As DNA, the CDR3 is TGTGCCAGCAACCCGAGGAACGCCGGGCGGGAGACCCAGTACTTC.

The V gene is TRBV27, the J gene TRBJ2-5, with 7 bases fitting TRBD2. Germline-derived CDR1 and CDR2 are MNHEY and SMNVEV (reference sequence). The CDR3 totals 15 residues. Trimming at V came to 5 bases and at J to 1 base, leaving 7 bases not matched to a gene. CDR3 nucleotides: TGTGCCAGCAGTCCCGGAGCGGGACTCCAAGAGACCCAGTACTTC. Protein: CASSPGAGLQETQYF.

This clone occurred once. The chain carries TRBV7-2 and TRBJ2-7; TRBD1 is a possible D gene (6 bases). CDR3 size: 17 residues. The V gene's germline CDR1 is SGHTA and CDR2 FQGNSA. With 1 base removed from V and 6 bases from J, the gap between germline ends came to 22 bases. The CDR3 here is CASSLDDTQGRIGEQYF. The CDR3 DNA follows: TGTGCCAGCAGCTTAGACGACACTCAGGGGCGGATTGGCGAGCAGTACTTC.

V and J are TRBV2 and TRBJ2-4; D possibly corresponds to TRBD1 (5 bases). V was trimmed by 4 bases and J by 1 base, leaving 5 bases between them. CDR1 is SNHLY, CDR2 FYNNEI, per germline. This CDR3 region has 13 residues. The CDR3 DNA sequence: TGTGCCAGCAGTGCAGGGGCCAAAAACATTCAGTACTTC. Encoded protein: CASSAGAKNIQYF.

The chain joins TRBV5-1 to TRBJ2-1, with TRBD2 identical over 11 bases. There are 18 residues in the CDR3. V was clipped by 4 bases and J by 0 bases; unmatched bases: 9. Germline V gene data show CDR1 as SGHRS and CDR2 as YFSETQ. As DNA, the CDR3 is TGCGCCAGCAGCAGGGGAGGGACTAGCGGAAGCTCCTACAATGAGCAGTTCTTC. Translation: CASSRGGTSGSSYNEQFF.

The V and J genes are TRBV14 and TRBJ1-1; D is uncertain. This CDR3 has 13 residues. The germline CDR1 and CDR2 sequences are SGHDN and FVKESK. The V end lost 2 bases, the J end lost 4 bases, and 8 bases lay between the germline ends. Here the CDR3 DNA reads TGTGCCAGCAGCCAAACCTCTGGCACTGAAGCTTTCTTT. It encodes CASSQTSGTEAFF.

This rearrangement joins TRBV10-2 to TRBJ2-1; D gene uncertain. The CDR3 runs to 13 residues. Germline V gene lookup returns CDR1 WSHSY and CDR2 SAAADI. Trimming removed 7 bases from V and 4 bases from J, with 11 bases in between. The CDR3 is CASMPTSYNEQFF. CDR3 DNA sequence: TGCGCCAGCATGCCGACTTCATACAATGAGCAGTTCTTC.

This chain joins TRBV5-1 and TRBJ1-1; no clear D. V lost 6 bases and J lost 6, with 21 bases in between. In germline, CDR1 is SGHRS, CDR2 YFSETQ. The CDR3 length is 15 residues. CDR3 sequence: CASTDLLGNPPEAFF. Here the CDR3 DNA reads TGCGCCAGCACCGACCTCCTTGGTAACCCTCCTGAAGCTTTCTTT.

The chain couples TRBV4-1 to TRBJ2-3; TRBD1 matches 8 bases. Trimming cost V 2 bases and J 3 bases; bases outside gene matches: 16. CDR3 length: 19 residues. In germline, CDR1 is MGHRA, CDR2 YSYEKL. The CDR3 here is CASSQFSIHRDRLTDTQYF. CDR3 in DNA: TGCGCCAGCAGCCAATTCAGCATACACCGGGACAGGTTGACAGATACGCAGTATTTT.

The V and J genes are TRBV7-2 and TRBJ2-2; D is perhaps TRBD1 or TRBD2 (7 bases each). This CDR3 contains 15 residues. Germline CDR1 and CDR2: SGHTA and FQGNSA. The V end was cut by 5 bases, the J end by 3 bases, with 13 bases between. CDR3 in DNA: TGTGCCAGCAGCCCCAGGGGGGGCCACACCGGGGAGCTGTTTTTT. Its translation is CASSPRGGHTGELFF.

The chain has TRBV7-9 and TRBJ2-7, with a tentative D call TRBD1 (6 bases). Trimming cost V 0 bases and J 12 bases, with 12 bases left between them. Germline CDR1 SEHNR, CDR2 FQNEAQ (reference sequence). This CDR3 spans 12 amino acids. The CDR3 DNA follows: TGTGCCAGCAGCTTAGCGGGGGCCCTCCCGTACTTC. It is translated as CASSLAGALPYF.

The chain recombines TRBV6-5 with TRBJ1-5; TRBD1 might be the D (5 bases). V was clipped by 6 bases and J by 0 bases, with 12 bases between them. The CDR3 is 15 residues long. Per the germline V gene, CDR1 is MNHEY and CDR2 is SVGAGI. The CDR3 coding sequence is TGTGCCAGCAGAGGGGCTACAGATAGCAATCAGCCCCAGCATTTT. Its protein is CASRGATDSNQPQHF.

The gene calls are TRBV23-1 and TRBJ1-5; TRBD1 is a possible D gene (6 bases). TRBV23-1 is flagged as an ORF with uncertain function. The ends were cut back, 4 bases at V and 6 bases at J, with 13 bases in the middle. The CDR3 spans 14 residues. CDR3 sequence (DNA): TGCGCCAGCAGTCTCGTCGTGGGGGCTCAGCCCCAGCATTTT. This translates into CASSLVVGAQPQHF.